A single sample gave rise to the 14 T cell receptor beta chains below, sequenced in a study of T cell changes during pregnancy in multiple sclerosis. The data were produced by immunoSEQ multiplex PCR, yet TCRdb's version contains in-frame clones alone and is incomplete. The sample includes tens of thousands of clones, more than 90% of them seen just once. Sequencing was performed on peripheral blood, taken after pregnancy. Source of these receptors: a female donor in good health, enrolled as a control in a pregnancy study.

The rearrangement links TRBV7-9 to TRBJ1-2; 11 positions match TRBD1. CDR1 and CDR2 (germline): SEHNR, FQNEAQ (reference sequence). The CDR3 has 14 residues. V shed 3 bases and J 6 bases; nucleotides not matched to a gene: 3. The DNA for the CDR3 is TGTGCCAGCAGCTTGGACAGGGGGCAGAATGGCTACACCTTC. The encoded protein is CASSLDRGQNGYTF.

The V call is TRBV9, the J call TRBJ2-1; 9 bases fit TRBD2. The CDR3 contains 17 residues. Per the germline V gene, CDR1 is SGDLS and CDR2 is YYNGEE. V shed 4 bases, J shed 3 bases, and the junction held 11 bases outside the gene matches. The CDR3 sequence is CASSPPASGADYNEQFF. DNA of the CDR3: TGTGCCAGCAGCCCCCCGGCTAGCGGGGCTGACTACAATGAGCAGTTCTTC.

The chain employs TRBV30 and TRBJ2-7, with a weak D call TRBD1 (6 bases). CDR1 is GTSNPN and CDR2 is SVGIG in the germline V gene (reference sequence). Trimming stripped 4 bases from V and 2 bases from J, with 9 bases between. CDR3 size: 12 residues. CDR3 sequence: CAWKEGAYEQYF. Here the CDR3 DNA reads TGTGCCTGGAAAGAGGGGGCCTACGAGCAGTACTTC.

This chain joins TRBV6-5 and TRBJ2-7, with TRBD2 as a possible D gene (7 bases). Germline CDR1 is MNHEY and CDR2 is SVGAGI. Trimming cost V 6 bases and J 2 bases, with 14 bases left between them. The CDR3 has 14 amino acids. In DNA form, the CDR3 reads TGTGCCAGCAGGCGGGGGACAACCACCTACGAGCAGTACTTC. It specifies CASRRGTTTYEQYF.

V gene TRBV7-2 combines with J gene TRBJ2-3, with TRBD2 identical over 11 bases. The CDR3 is 19 amino acids. Germline assignment: CDR1 SGHTA and CDR2 FQGNSA. Germline trimming cut 2 bases from V and 0 bases from J; bases unmatched to any gene: 10. CDR3 DNA sequence: TGTGCCAGCAGCTTAAGGCGGCTAGCGGGAGGTGCTAGCACAGATACGCAGTATTTT. This codes for CASSLRRLAGGASTDTQYF.

The chain recombines TRBV9 with TRBJ2-3; TRBD2 is a possible D gene (6 bases). This CDR3 comprises 17 residues. The V end was cut by 3 bases, the J end by 0 bases, with 17 bases between. Germline V gene lookup returns CDR1 SGDLS and CDR2 YYNGEE. The CDR3 DNA is TGTGCCAGCAGCGGGAGGGACTCCCTGTCTAGCACAGATACGCAGTATTTT. Residues: CASSGRDSLSSTDTQYF.

V and J are TRBV30 and TRBJ2-2; 8 nucleotides agree with TRBD1. The CDR3 contains 13 residues. Per the germline V gene, CDR1 is GTSNPN and CDR2 is SVGIG (reference sequence). The junction had 6 bases not matched to a gene; V was cut back by 8 bases and J by 4 bases. DNA for the CDR3: TGTGCCCGGGACAGGTCGGGCACCGGGGAGCTGTTTTTT. This translates into CARDRSGTGELFF.

The V and J genes are TRBV18 and TRBJ2-1; possible D gene TRBD1, 6 bases. CDR3 length: 16 amino acids. Germline V gene data show CDR1 as KGHSH and CDR2 as LQKENI. The ends were cut back, 1 base at V and 8 bases at J, with 18 bases in the middle. This CDR3 is CASSPQVYRENHEQFF. The CDR3 DNA reads TGTGCCAGCTCACCACAAGTATACAGGGAAAACCATGAGCAGTTCTTC. The full variable domain, rest sourced from reference TRBV18 and TRBJ2-1, is NAGVMQNPRHLVRRRGQEARLRCSPMKGHSHVYWYRQLPEEGLKFMVYLQKENIIDESGMPKERFSAEFPKEGPSILRIQQVVRGDSAAYFCASSPQVYRENHEQFFGPGTRLTVL.

The gene calls are TRBV5-1 and TRBJ2-6; D is possibly TRBD2 (6 bases). V was shortened by 3 bases and J by 0 bases, with 13 bases between the two germline ends. The germline V gene has CDR1 SGHRS and CDR2 YFSETQ. The CDR3 totals 17 residues. For the CDR3, the DNA is TGCGCCAGCAGCTCAAATCCGGGAGCCTCTGGGGCCAACGTCCTGACTTTC. Protein: CASSSNPGASGANVLTF.

This clone was found once. This chain joins TRBV27 and TRBJ2-7, with 7 nucleotides matching TRBD1. Unmatched junction bases numbered 3, after V lost 2 bases and J lost 2 bases. This CDR3 is 14 amino acids long. The germline V gene encodes CDR1 MNHEY and CDR2 SMNVEV (reference sequence). The CDR3 DNA is TGTGCCAGCAGTTTACTCGGACAGGCCTACGAGCAGTACTTC. Translated, it gives CASSLLGQAYEQYF.

The chain employs TRBV5-1 and TRBJ2-7; 7 nucleotides agree with TRBD2. V shed 0 bases and J 3 bases; nucleotides not matched to a gene: 9. CDR1 and CDR2 from the germline V gene are SGHRS and YFSETQ. The length of the CDR3 is 16 residues. CDR3 sequence reads: CASSLGAGGGNYEQYF. The DNA for the CDR3 is TGCGCCAGCAGCTTGGGGGCAGGCGGGGGAAACTACGAGCAGTACTTC.

The chain employs TRBV7-2 and TRBJ2-7, with a tentative D call TRBD2 (7 bases). V was pared by 1 base and J by 3 bases, with 13 bases between. CDR1 and CDR2 from the germline V gene are SGHTA and FQGNSA. The CDR3 extends over 15 amino acids. CDR3 sequence (DNA): TGTGCCAGCAGCTTAGAGGGGGGGCCCAGCTACGAGCAGTACTTC. Translated, it gives CASSLEGGPSYEQYF. Complete variable domain (other parts from reference TRBV7-2 and TRBJ2-7): GAGVSQSPSNKVTEKGKDVELRCDPISGHTALYWYRQSLGQGLEFLIYFQGNSAPDKSGLPSDRFSAERTGGSVSTLTIQRTQQEDSAVYLCASSLEGGPSYEQYFGPGTRLTVT.

The J gene is TRBJ2-4, the V gene TRBV7-2; weak D call: TRBD1 (7 bases). The ends were cut back, 5 bases at V and 3 bases at J, with 14 bases in the middle. Germline V gene data show CDR1 as SGHTA and CDR2 as FQGNSA. This CDR3 is built from 15 residues. CDR3 in amino acids: CASSPGGHGKNIQYF. The CDR3 coding sequence is TGTGCCAGCAGCCCAGGGGGGCATGGCAAAAACATTCAGTACTTC.

This chain joins TRBV5-1 and TRBJ1-1, with 10 bases fitting TRBD1. V shed 3 bases and J 5 bases; nucleotides not matched to a gene: 7. Germline V lookup: CDR1 SGHRS, CDR2 YFSETQ. CDR3 size: 15 residues. The CDR3 is CASSWTTGGNTEAFF. CDR3 in DNA: TGCGCCAGCAGCTGGACGACAGGGGGCAATACTGAAGCTTTCTTT. Full variable domain (rest looked up from reference TRBV5-1 and TRBJ1-1): KAGVTQTPRYLIKTRGQQVTLSCSPISGHRSVSWYQQTPGQGLQFLFEYFSETQRNKGNFPGRFSGRQFSNSRSEMNVSTLELGDSALYLCASSWTTGGNTEAFFGQGTRLTVV.